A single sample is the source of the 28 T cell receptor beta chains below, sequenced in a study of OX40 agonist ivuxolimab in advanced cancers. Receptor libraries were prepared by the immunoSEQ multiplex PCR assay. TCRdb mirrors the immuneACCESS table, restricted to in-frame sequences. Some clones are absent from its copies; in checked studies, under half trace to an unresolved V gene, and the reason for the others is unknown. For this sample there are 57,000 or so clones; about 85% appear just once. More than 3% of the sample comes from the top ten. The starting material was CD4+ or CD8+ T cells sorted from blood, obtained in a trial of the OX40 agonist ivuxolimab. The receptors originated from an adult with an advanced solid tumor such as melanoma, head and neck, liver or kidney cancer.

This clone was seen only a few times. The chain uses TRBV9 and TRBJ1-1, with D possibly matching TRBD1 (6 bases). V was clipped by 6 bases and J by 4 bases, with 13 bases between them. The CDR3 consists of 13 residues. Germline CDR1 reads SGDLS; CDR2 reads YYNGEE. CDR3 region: CASNKGGGTEAFF. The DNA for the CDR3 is TGTGCCAGCAACAAGGGGGGTGGCACTGAAGCTTTCTTT.

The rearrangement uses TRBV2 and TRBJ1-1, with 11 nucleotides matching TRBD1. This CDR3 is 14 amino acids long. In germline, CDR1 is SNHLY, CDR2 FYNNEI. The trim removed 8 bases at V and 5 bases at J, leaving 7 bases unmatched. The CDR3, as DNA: TGTGCCAGCGGTGGGGACAGGGGGTTGACTGAAGCTTTCTTT. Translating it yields CASGGDRGLTEAFF.

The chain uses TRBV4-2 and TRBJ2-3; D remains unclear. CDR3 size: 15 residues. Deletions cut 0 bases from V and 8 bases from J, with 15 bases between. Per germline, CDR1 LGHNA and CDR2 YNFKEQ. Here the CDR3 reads CASSQDRSSTVTQYF. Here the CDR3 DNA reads TGTGCCAGCAGCCAAGATCGGAGTAGCACCGTTACGCAGTATTTT.

CDR3 sequence (DNA): TGTGCCAGCAGTTACTCAGGGAATTGGGGTGGCTACACCTTC. Translation: CASSYSGNWGGYTF. The chain combines TRBV27 with TRBJ1-2; a weak D match, TRBD1 (5 bases). Germline CDR1 MNHEY, CDR2 SMNVEV (reference sequence). The CDR3 extends over 14 amino acids. Trimming left V 4 bases short and J 7 bases short, with 16 bases between.

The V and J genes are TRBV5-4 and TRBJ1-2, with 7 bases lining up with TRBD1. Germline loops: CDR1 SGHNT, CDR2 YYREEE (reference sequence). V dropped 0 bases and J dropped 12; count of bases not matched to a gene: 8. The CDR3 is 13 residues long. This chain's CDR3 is CASSLEGQRAHTF. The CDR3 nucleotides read TGTGCCAGCAGCTTGGAGGGACAGCGGGCACACACCTTC.

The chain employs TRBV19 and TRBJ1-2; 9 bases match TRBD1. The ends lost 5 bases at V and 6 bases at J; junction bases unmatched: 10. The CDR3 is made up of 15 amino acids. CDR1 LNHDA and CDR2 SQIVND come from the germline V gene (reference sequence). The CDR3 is CASSRRSRTGDGYTF. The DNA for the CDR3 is TGTGCCAGTAGTCGCCGGTCTCGGACAGGGGATGGCTACACCTTC.

The CDR3 DNA is TGTGCCAGCAGTGAAAGGACAGCCCCTGGGGGGTACGGCTACACCTTC. It codes for CASSERTAPGGYGYTF. The chain uses TRBV6-1 and TRBJ1-2, with a tentative D call TRBD1 (6 bases). This CDR3 is 16 amino acids long. CDR1 and CDR2 (germline): MNHNS, SASEGT. V lost 2 bases, J lost 8 bases, and 21 bases lay in between.

CDR3 sequence: CASSLAWDRGIFF. In DNA, the CDR3 is TGTGCCAGCAGCTTGGCGTGGGACAGGGGAATTTTCTTC. This rearrangement joins TRBV5-6 to TRBJ2-1; 10 nucleotides match TRBD1. This CDR3 contains 13 residues. V lost 0 bases to trimming and J lost 16 bases; unmatched junction nucleotides: 7. Germline V lookup: CDR1 SGHDT, CDR2 YYEEEE.

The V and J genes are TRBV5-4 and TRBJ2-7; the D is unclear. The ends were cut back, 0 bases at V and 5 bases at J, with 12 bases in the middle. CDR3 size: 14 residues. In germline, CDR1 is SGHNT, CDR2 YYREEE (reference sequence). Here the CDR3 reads CASSLGSSDNEQYF. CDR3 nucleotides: TGTGCCAGCAGCTTGGGATCGTCAGACAACGAGCAGTACTTC.

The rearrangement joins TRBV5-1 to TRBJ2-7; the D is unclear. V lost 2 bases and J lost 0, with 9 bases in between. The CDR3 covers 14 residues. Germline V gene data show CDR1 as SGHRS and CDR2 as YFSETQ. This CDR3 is CASSFQPGSYEQYF. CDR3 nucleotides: TGCGCCAGCAGCTTCCAACCGGGCTCCTACGAGCAGTACTTC.

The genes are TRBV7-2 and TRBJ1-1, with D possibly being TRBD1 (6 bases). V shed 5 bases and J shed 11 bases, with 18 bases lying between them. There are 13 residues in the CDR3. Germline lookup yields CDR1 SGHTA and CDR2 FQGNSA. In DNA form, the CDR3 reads TGTGCCAGCAGCCCCTGGGCCCAGGGGACGGCTTTCTTT. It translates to CASSPWAQGTAFF.

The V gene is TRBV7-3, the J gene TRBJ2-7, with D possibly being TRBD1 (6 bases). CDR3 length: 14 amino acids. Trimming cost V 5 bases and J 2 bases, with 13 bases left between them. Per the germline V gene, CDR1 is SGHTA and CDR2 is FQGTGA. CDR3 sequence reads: CASSLNRETYEQYF. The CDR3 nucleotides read TGTGCCAGCAGCCTTAACAGGGAAACCTACGAGCAGTACTTC.

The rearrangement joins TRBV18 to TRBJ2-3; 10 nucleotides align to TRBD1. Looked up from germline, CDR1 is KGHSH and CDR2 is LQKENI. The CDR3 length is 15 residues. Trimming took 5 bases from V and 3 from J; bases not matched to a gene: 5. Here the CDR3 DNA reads TGTGCCAGCTCATTGGGGACAGGGGCGACAGATACGCAGTATTTT. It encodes CASSLGTGATDTQYF. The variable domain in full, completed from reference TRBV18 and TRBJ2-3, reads NAGVMQNPRHLVRRRGQEARLRCSPMKGHSHVYWYRQLPEEGLKFMVYLQKENIIDESGMPKERFSAEFPKEGPSILRIQQVVRGDSAAYFCASSLGTGATDTQYFGPGTRLTVL.

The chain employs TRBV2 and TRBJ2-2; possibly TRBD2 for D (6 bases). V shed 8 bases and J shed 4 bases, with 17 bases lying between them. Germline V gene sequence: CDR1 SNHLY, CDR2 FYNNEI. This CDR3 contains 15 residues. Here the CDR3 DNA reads TGTGCCAGCGGCGGGAAGGGAACGGGCACCGGGGAGCTGTTTTTT. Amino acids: CASGGKGTGTGELFF.

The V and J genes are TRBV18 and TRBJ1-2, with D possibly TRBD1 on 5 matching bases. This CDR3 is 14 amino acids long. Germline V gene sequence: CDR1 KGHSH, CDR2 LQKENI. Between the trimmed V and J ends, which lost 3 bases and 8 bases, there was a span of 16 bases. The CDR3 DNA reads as TGTGCCAGCTCACCTGGGGCTGCGGGCGGCGGCTACACCTTC. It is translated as CASSPGAAGGGYTF.

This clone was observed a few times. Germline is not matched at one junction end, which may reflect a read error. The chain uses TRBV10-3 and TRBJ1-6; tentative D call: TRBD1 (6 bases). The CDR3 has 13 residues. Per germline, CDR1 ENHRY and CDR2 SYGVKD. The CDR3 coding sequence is TGTGCCATCAGGGACAGAAATAATTCGCCCCTCCACTTT. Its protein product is CAIRDRNNSPLHF.

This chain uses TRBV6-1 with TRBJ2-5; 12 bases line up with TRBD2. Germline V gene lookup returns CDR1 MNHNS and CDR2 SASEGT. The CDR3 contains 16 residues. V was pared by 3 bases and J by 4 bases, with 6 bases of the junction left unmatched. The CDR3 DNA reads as TGTGCCAGCAGTGACACTAGCGGGGGGTCCCCAGAGACCCAGTACTTC. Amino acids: CASSDTSGGSPETQYF.

The chain's CDR3 is CASSLDRDPYEQYF. The DNA for the CDR3 is TGCGCCAGCAGCTTGGACAGGGATCCCTACGAGCAGTACTTC. The chain is built from TRBV5-1 and TRBJ2-7, with D possibly matching TRBD1 (6 bases). V was clipped by 0 bases and J by 2 bases, with 9 bases between them. The germline V gene has CDR1 SGHRS and CDR2 YFSETQ. The CDR3 runs 14 residues.

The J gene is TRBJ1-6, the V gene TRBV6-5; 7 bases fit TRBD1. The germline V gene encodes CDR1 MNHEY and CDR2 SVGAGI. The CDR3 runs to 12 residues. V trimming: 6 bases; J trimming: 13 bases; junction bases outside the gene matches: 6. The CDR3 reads CASRYGTEPLHF. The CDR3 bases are TGTGCCAGCAGGTATGGGACAGAGCCCCTCCACTTT.

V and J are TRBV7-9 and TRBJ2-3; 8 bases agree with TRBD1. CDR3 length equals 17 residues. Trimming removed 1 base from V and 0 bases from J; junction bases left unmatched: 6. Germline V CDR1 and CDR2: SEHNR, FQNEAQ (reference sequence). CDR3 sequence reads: CASSLGMTGVSTDTQYF. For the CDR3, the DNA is TGTGCCAGCAGCTTAGGGATGACAGGGGTTAGCACAGATACGCAGTATTTT.

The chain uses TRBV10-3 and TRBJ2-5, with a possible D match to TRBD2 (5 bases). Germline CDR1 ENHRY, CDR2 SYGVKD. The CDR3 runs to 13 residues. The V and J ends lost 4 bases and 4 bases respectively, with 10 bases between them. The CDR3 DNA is TGTGCCATCAGTGCATCGGGGTCAGAGACCCAGTACTTC. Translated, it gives CAISASGSETQYF.

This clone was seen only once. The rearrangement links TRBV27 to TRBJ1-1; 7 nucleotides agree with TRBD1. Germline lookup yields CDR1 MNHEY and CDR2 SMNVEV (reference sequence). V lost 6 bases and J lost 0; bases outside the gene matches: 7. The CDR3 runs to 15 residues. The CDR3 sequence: CASRPGQILNTEAFF. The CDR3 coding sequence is TGTGCCAGCAGACCGGGACAGATTTTGAACACTGAAGCTTTCTTT.

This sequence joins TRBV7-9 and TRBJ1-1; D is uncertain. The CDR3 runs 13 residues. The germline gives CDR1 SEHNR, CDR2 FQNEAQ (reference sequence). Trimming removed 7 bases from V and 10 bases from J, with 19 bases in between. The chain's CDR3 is CASKKEARSSAFF. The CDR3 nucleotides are TGTGCCAGCAAAAAGGAAGCGAGGTCGTCAGCTTTCTTT.

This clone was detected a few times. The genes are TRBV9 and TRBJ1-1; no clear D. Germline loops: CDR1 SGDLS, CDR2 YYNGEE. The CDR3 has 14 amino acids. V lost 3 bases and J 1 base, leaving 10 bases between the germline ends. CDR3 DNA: TGTGCCAGCAGCGGGAAAGTACAGAACACTGAAGCTTTCTTT. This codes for CASSGKVQNTEAFF.

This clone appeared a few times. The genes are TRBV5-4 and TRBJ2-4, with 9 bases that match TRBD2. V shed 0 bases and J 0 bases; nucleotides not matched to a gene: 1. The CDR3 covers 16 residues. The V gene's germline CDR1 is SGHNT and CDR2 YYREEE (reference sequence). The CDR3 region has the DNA TGTGCCAGCAGCTTGGGCGGGGGGGTAGCCAAAAACATTCAGTACTTC. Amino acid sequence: CASSLGGGVAKNIQYF.

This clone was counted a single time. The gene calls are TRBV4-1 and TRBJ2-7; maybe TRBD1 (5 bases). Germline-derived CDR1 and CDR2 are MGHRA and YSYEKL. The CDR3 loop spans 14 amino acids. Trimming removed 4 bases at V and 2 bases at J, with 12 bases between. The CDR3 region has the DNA TGCGCCAGCAGCCGACCTCCGGACACCTACGAGCAGTACTTC. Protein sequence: CASSRPPDTYEQYF.

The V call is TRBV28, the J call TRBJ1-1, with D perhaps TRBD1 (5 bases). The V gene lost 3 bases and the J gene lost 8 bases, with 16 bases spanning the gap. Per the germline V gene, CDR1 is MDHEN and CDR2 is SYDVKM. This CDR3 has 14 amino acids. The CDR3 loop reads CASSFQGPVEEAFF. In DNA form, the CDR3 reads TGTGCCAGCAGTTTCCAGGGCCCGGTAGAGGAAGCTTTCTTT.

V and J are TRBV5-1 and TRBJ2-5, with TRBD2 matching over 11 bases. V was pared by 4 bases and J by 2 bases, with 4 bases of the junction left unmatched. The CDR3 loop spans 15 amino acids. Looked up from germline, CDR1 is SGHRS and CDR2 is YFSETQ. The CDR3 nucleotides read TGCGCCAGCAGCCCTAGCGGGGGGAGGCAAGAGACCCAGTACTTC. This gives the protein CASSPSGGRQETQYF.